This T cell receptor (beta chain) was identified in a study of T-cell memory formation after mild COVID-19. MiXCR, applied by TCRdb to the 5' RACE reads, yields one record per CDR3 protein. The table has hundreds of thousands of distinct CDR3 sequences, roughly 18% seen once. Points from the study as a whole: Day 37-peaking second-wave clones had unconfirmed SARS-CoV-2 specificity. While clones contracting from day 15 to 85 were balanced between CD4 and CD8, later expanders leaned CD4+. CD8+ contracting clones occupied EMRA, while CD4+ ones occupied mainly CM and EM. Some clones that responded turned up in pre-infection memory, which suggests that cross-reactive memory joined in.

This CDR3 spans 18 amino acids. The junction had 14 bases not matched to a gene; V was cut back by 0 bases and J by 4 bases. The V gene's germline CDR1 is SGHDT and CDR2 YYEEEE. Details on this clonotype: The antigen is not known.

This sequence joins TRBV5-6 and TRBJ1-1, with 8 bases that match TRBD1. The sequenced sample consisted of PBMCs or a T cell subset sorted from them (not recorded which). The TCR comes from an adult woman who had mild COVID-19 (a few samples of this study predate the infection). Cell type and time point are not known. The CDR3 region is CASSLARTRTGRVTEAFF. The CDR3 region has the DNA TGTGCCAGCAGCTTGGCTCGGACTCGGACAGGGAGGGTCACTGAAGCTTTCTTT.